This is a list of T cell receptor beta chains from one sample in a study of CD8+CD57+ T cells in acquired aplastic anemia. In TCRdb, the reads were re-called with MiXCR into one record per CDR3 protein. The table has approximately 300,000 distinct CDR3 sequences, around three fifths seen once. Material for sequencing was sorted CD4+, CD8+, or CD8+CD57+ T cells (not recorded which) from PBMCs. The receptors stem from a human donor with aplastic anemia. Both conserved end residues are part of each CDR3. Each record gives: D gene, CDR3 length, J gene, V gene, clone size, CDR3 DNA, CDR3 protein. The D gene is left open where the match is weak. Size tells how often a clone was seen (once, few, many) or the class of an expanded clone, and some rows leave it out.

d_gene: TRBD1; len: 14; j_gene: TRBJ1-5; v_gene: TRBV7-8; abundance: -; CDR3nt: TGTGCCAACAGCCAGGACAGGGGCCTTCAGCCCCAGCATTTT; CDR3aa: CANSQDRGLQPQHF
d_gene: -; len: 13; j_gene: TRBJ1-1; v_gene: TRBV7-9; abundance: -; CDR3nt: TGTGCCAGCAGCTTAGAGAGGGTGGTTGAAGCTTTCTTT; CDR3aa: CASSLERVVEAFF
d_gene: TRBD1; len: 13; j_gene: TRBJ2-7; v_gene: TRBV7-2; abundance: few; CDR3nt: TGTGCCAGCACCAAGGACAGGGTCTACGAGCAGTACTTC; CDR3aa: CASTKDRVYEQYF
d_gene: -; len: 13; j_gene: TRBJ1-6; v_gene: TRBV9; abundance: -; CDR3nt: TGTGCCAGCAGCGCAGGGATGGGTTCACCCCTCCACTTT; CDR3aa: CASSAGMGSPLHF
d_gene: TRBD1; len: 13; j_gene: TRBJ1-2; v_gene: TRBV7-3; abundance: -; CDR3nt: TGTGCCAGCAGCCAAGGGCAGGGGGGTGGCTACACCTTC; CDR3aa: CASSQGQGGGYTF
d_gene: TRBD1; len: 16; j_gene: TRBJ2-7; v_gene: TRBV19; abundance: once; CDR3nt: TGTGCCAGCGCAACGGAGACAGGGAGCTTACCCTACGAGCAGTACTTC; CDR3aa: CASATETGSLPYEQYF
d_gene: -; len: 14; j_gene: TRBJ1-2; v_gene: TRBV2; abundance: many; CDR3nt: TGTGCCAGCAGTGAAGCGTGGACAGCGGTTGGCTACACCTTC; CDR3aa: CASSEAWTAVGYTF
d_gene: -; len: 12; j_gene: TRBJ2-3; v_gene: TRBV19; abundance: once; CDR3nt: TGTGCCACCTCGACAAGGCTTGATACGCAGTATTTT; CDR3aa: CATSTRLDTQYF
d_gene: TRBD2; len: 13; j_gene: TRBJ2-7; v_gene: TRBV7-2; abundance: -; CDR3nt: TGTGCCAGCAGGCGGGAGTACATCTACGAGCAGTACTTC; CDR3aa: CASRREYIYEQYF
d_gene: TRBD1; len: 16; j_gene: TRBJ1-6; v_gene: TRBV7-9; abundance: many; CDR3nt: TGTGCCAGCAGCTTCAGACAGGGGGGGACCCATTCACCCCTCCACTTT; CDR3aa: CASSFRQGGTHSPLHF
d_gene: -; len: 15; j_gene: TRBJ2-1; v_gene: TRBV14; abundance: once; CDR3nt: TGTGCCAGCCTCCTTGCAGGGGGGAGCGGTGGTGAGCAGTTCTTC; CDR3aa: CASLLAGGSGGEQFF
d_gene: -; len: 15; j_gene: TRBJ2-1; v_gene: TRBV2; abundance: -; CDR3nt: TGTGCCAGCAGTGTAGGGGCGGGGGCGGGCAATGAGCAGTTCTTC; CDR3aa: CASSVGAGAGNEQFF
d_gene: -; len: 16; j_gene: TRBJ2-5; v_gene: TRBV7-7; abundance: -; CDR3nt: TGTGCTAGCAGCTTAGTGCTCAGTTGGGGACACGAGACCCAGTACTTC; CDR3aa: CASSLVLSWGHETQYF
d_gene: TRBD2; len: 13; j_gene: TRBJ2-1; v_gene: TRBV5-1; abundance: -; CDR3nt: TGCACCAGCAGCAACCTAGCGGGAGGGGAGCAGTTCTTC; CDR3aa: CTSSNLAGGEQFF
d_gene: -; len: 12; j_gene: TRBJ2-5; v_gene: TRBV24-1; abundance: -; CDR3nt: TGTGCCACCATTCCGTACCAAGAGACCCAGTACTTC; CDR3aa: CATIPYQETQYF
d_gene: TRBD2; len: 13; j_gene: TRBJ2-7; v_gene: TRBV20-1; abundance: -; CDR3nt: TGCAGTGCTAAGTTGGCGGGAGCTAACGAGCAGTACTTC; CDR3aa: CSAKLAGANEQYF